Listed here are 7 T cell receptor beta chains from one sample, sequenced in a study of Graves' ophthalmopathy and Graves' hyperthyroidism. As the template, RNA transcripts were used to amplify TCR beta CDR3 regions. In the first round, RT-PCR was carried out with HTBI primers, and a multiplex PCR formed the second round. In TCRdb, the multiplex PCR reads were re-called with MiXCR into one record per CDR3 protein. The top ten hold about 7.3% of the sample, which has 350,000 to 400,000 distinct CDR3 sequences, just over 15% seen once. The specimen was peripheral blood. Receptors originate from a woman aged 18-35 years with stable Graves' hyperthyroidism.

This chain connects TRBV12-3 or TRBV12-4 to TRBJ1-1; D possibly corresponds to TRBD1 (5 bases). V shed 6 bases and J shed 4 bases, with 21 bases lying between them. This CDR3 has 16 amino acids. The CDR3 loop reads CASRDPGMGPGTEAFF. CDR3 coding DNA: TGTGCCAGCAGGGATCCCGGGATGGGACCGGGCACTGAAGCTTTCTTT.

This clonotype occurred many times. The rearrangement joins TRBV5-5 to TRBJ2-7, with no clear D. CDR3 size: 12 residues. The V gene lost 1 base and the J gene lost 5 bases, with 7 bases spanning the gap. The V gene's germline CDR1 is SGHKS and CDR2 YYEKEE (reference sequence). The CDR3 sequence is CASSLSANEQYF. DNA of the CDR3: TGTGCCAGCAGCTTGTCGGCGAACGAGCAGTACTTC.

This clonotype has a count of ten or more. The genes are TRBV6-2 or TRBV6-3 and TRBJ2-4; 9 bases line up with TRBD1. Trimming at V came to 6 bases and at J to 3 bases, leaving 6 bases not matched to a gene. CDR1 is MNHEY, CDR2 SVGEGT, per germline. The CDR3 totals 15 residues. CDR3 sequence (DNA): TGTGCCAGCAGCTCGGACAGGGGCTTCAAAAACATTCAGTACTTC. Its translation: CASSSDRGFKNIQYF.

This clonotype appeared many times. The gene calls are TRBV12-3 or TRBV12-4 and TRBJ2-7, with D perhaps matching TRBD2 (6 bases). The CDR3 is made up of 15 amino acids. Trimming took off 4 bases at V and 2 bases at J, with 15 bases between the two ends. CDR3 sequence reads: CASSSPGTQTYEQYF. CDR3 bases: TGTGCCAGCAGTTCTCCCGGGACTCAAACCTACGAGCAGTACTTC.

This clonotype came up once. This chain uses TRBV11-2 with TRBJ1-1; D remains ambiguous. The germline V and J ends were trimmed by 0 bases and 1 base, with 9 bases remaining between them. This CDR3 is 15 amino acids long. CDR1 is SGHAT, CDR2 FQNNGV, per germline. CDR3 sequence (DNA): TGTGCCAGCAGCTTAGATCGACTGAAGAACACTGAAGCTTTCTTT. Translating gives CASSLDRLKNTEAFF. Together with reference TRBV11-2 and TRBJ1-1, the CDR3 gives the full variable domain: EAGVAQSPRYKIIEKRQSVAFWCNPISGHATLYWYQQILGQGPKLLIQFQNNGVVDDSQLPKDRFSAERLKGVDSTLKIQPAKLEDSAVYLCASSLDRLKNTEAFFGQGTRLTVV.

This clonotype was seen more than once but under ten times. A much larger clonotype is one base distant, so this may be a read error. The chain combines TRBV14 with TRBJ2-5; 9 nucleotides match TRBD1. CDR1 SGHDN and CDR2 FVKESK come from the germline V gene. The length of the CDR3 is 15 residues. CDR3 DNA sequence: TGTGCCAGCAGTCAGCCGGGACAGGGTTTAGAGGCCCAGTACTTC. This sequence encodes CASSQPGQGLEAQYF.

This clonotype came up many times. This likely comes from a read error, as the CDR3 has no conserved phenylalanine or tryptophan at its end. The chain has TRBV6-1 and TRBJ1-2, with 9 nucleotides matching TRBD1. Germline-derived CDR1 and CDR2 are MNHNS and SASEGT. V lost 7 bases to trimming and J lost 3 bases; unmatched junction nucleotides: 9. The CDR3 is 15 amino acids. The CDR3 DNA follows: TGTGCCAGCACTAAACCGACAGGGGGGGACTATGGCTACACCCTC. It is translated as CASTKPTGGDYGYTL.